Listed below are T cell receptor beta chains from one sample, sequenced in a study of cytomegalovirus exposure and HLA in healthy donors. Libraries were prepared by immunoSEQ multiplex PCR; TCRdb keeps only in-frame clonotypes and omits some of them. The clone table shows under 200,000 clones, with the ten largest holding around 6%. Specimen: PBMCs. All receptors derive from a young man in good health and CMV-seronegative. CDR3s include the opening cysteine and the closing phenylalanine or tryptophan. The D gene is left open where the match is weak.

V	D	J	CDR3	DNA
TRBV7-3	TRBD2	TRBJ2-2	CASSHALAGGPSGELFF	TGTGCCAGCAGCCATGCACTAGCGGGAGGGCCCAGCGGGGAGCTGTTTTTT
TRBV5-6	TRBD1	TRBJ2-1	CASSWGDRGGFF	TGTGCCAGCAGCTGGGGGGACAGGGGGGGGTTCTTC
TRBV28	TRBD1	TRBJ1-2	CASSPGQPAFGYTF	TGTGCCAGCAGTCCGGGACAGCCCGCTTTTGGCTACACCTTC
TRBV5-4	-	TRBJ2-6	CASSLWGGAASGANVLTF	TGTGCCAGCAGCCTCTGGGGGGGGGCCGCCTCTGGGGCCAACGTCCTGACTTTC
TRBV5-5	-	TRBJ1-5	CASSFYRQTSNQPQHF	TGTGCCAGCAGCTTCTATAGACAGACTAGCAATCAGCCCCAGCATTTT
TRBV30	TRBD1	TRBJ1-1	CADNRGVGTEAFF	TGTGCCGACAACAGGGGTGTGGGCACTGAAGCTTTCTTT
TRBV5-5	TRBD1	TRBJ1-2	CASALEGQSHGYTF	TGTGCCAGTGCGTTGGAGGGACAGTCCCATGGCTACACCTTC
TRBV11-3	-	TRBJ1-4	CASSLETANEKLFF	TGTGCCAGCAGCTTAGAAACAGCTAATGAAAAACTGTTTTTT
TRBV29-1	-	TRBJ1-5	CSVTGDSNQPQHF	TGCAGCGTTACCGGAGATAGCAATCAGCCCCAGCATTTT
TRBV2	-	TRBJ1-3	CASNRDSFSGNTIYF	TGTGCCAGCAACCGAGACAGCTTCTCTGGAAACACCATATATTTT
TRBV27	TRBD1	TRBJ1-2	CASSLNREGGNYGYTF	TGTGCCAGCAGTTTAAACCGGGAAGGGGGCAACTATGGCTACACCTTC
TRBV29-1	-	TRBJ2-3	CSVATYIDTQYF	TGCAGCGTTGCAACCTATATAGATACGCAGTATTTT
TRBV27	-	TRBJ1-1	CASSKTVNTEAFF	TGTGCCAGCAGTAAGACAGTGAACACTGAAGCTTTCTTT
TRBV19	TRBD2	TRBJ2-7	CASSIRGDPMEQYF	TGTGCCAGTAGTATCCGGGGGGACCCTATGGAGCAGTACTTC
TRBV10-2	TRBD1	TRBJ2-5	CASSVPGQGRETQYF	TGCGCCAGCAGTGTACCCGGACAGGGCAGGGAGACCCAGTACTTC
TRBV7-8	-	TRBJ2-2	CASSTRTGQTGELFF	TGTGCCAGCAGCACGCGCACAGGGCAAACCGGGGAGCTGTTTTTT
TRBV6-6	-	TRBJ1-1	CASSFDSNVAEAFF	TGCGCCAGCAGCTTCGACAGCAACGTCGCTGAAGCTTTCTTT
TRBV6-4	-	TRBJ1-1	CASSRQAGTEAFF	TGTGCCAGCAGTAGACAGGCAGGCACTGAAGCTTTCTTT
TRBV18	-	TRBJ1-1	CASSLLQDTEAFF	TGTGCCAGCTCGCTGTTACAGGACACTGAAGCTTTCTTT
TRBV6-6	TRBD1	TRBJ1-2	CASSSGQGRGDYGYTF	TGTGCCAGCAGTTCAGGACAGGGCCGTGGGGACTATGGCTACACCTTC
TRBV7-2	TRBD1	TRBJ1-2	CASSLGTGSNYGYTF	TGTGCCAGCAGCTTAGGGACAGGGAGTAACTATGGCTACACCTTC
TRBV6-1	-	TRBJ2-1	CASSELESYNEQFF	TGTGCCAGCAGTGAACTAGAGTCCTACAATGAGCAGTTCTTC
TRBV27	-	TRBJ2-7	CASSLKGAYEQYF	TGTGCCAGCAGTTTAAAGGGGGCCTACGAGCAGTACTTC
TRBV6-5	-	TRBJ1-3	CATGGGPGNTIYF	TGTGCCACCGGGGGGGGGCCTGGAAACACCATATATTTT
TRBV30	-	TRBJ2-7	CAWSALTSNQYF	TGTGCCTGGAGTGCCCTAACGAGTAATCAGTACTTC
TRBV6-1	-	TRBJ1-1	CASSAYRGLNTEAFF	TGTGCCAGCAGTGCTTATCGGGGGTTGAACACTGAAGCTTTCTTT
TRBV30	-	TRBJ1-1	CAWRHYGPSLLNTEAFF	TGTGCCTGGAGGCACTACGGCCCCTCCCTCTTGAACACTGAAGCTTTCTTT
TRBV11-2	-	TRBJ1-2	CASSSEVGYGYTF	TGTGCCAGCAGCTCCGAGGTGGGCTATGGCTACACCTTC
TRBV9	TRBD1	TRBJ2-6	CASSPTGQGASGANVLTF	TGTGCCAGCAGCCCTACGGGACAGGGGGCGTCTGGGGCCAACGTCCTGACTTTC
TRBV25-1	-	TRBJ2-7	CASSEMEGPGGYEQYF	TGTGCCAGCAGTGAGATGGAGGGGCCAGGGGGCTACGAGCAGTACTTC
TRBV30	-	TRBJ2-3	CAWNKRRADTQYF	TGTGCCTGGAACAAACGGAGGGCAGATACGCAGTATTTT
TRBV9	-	TRBJ2-2	CASSVGTGLNTGELFF	TGTGCCAGCAGCGTAGGTACAGGGCTGAACACCGGGGAGCTGTTTTTT
TRBV11-3	-	TRBJ2-3	CASSLAVGGPDTQYF	TGTGCCAGCAGCTTAGCTGTCGGGGGTCCAGATACGCAGTATTTT
TRBV5-1	TRBD2	TRBJ2-3	CASSPGLQSTDTQYF	TGCGCCAGCAGCCCGGGACTACAGAGCACAGATACGCAGTATTTT
TRBV6-4	TRBD2	TRBJ2-1	CASSSSGPSSEQFF	TGTGCCAGCAGTTCTAGCGGGCCCAGTAGTGAGCAGTTCTTC
TRBV6-5	-	TRBJ1-5	CASSYSGDSNQPQHF	TGTGCCAGCAGTTATTCGGGGGATAGCAATCAGCCCCAGCATTTT
TRBV28	-	TRBJ2-5	CASSPGGREETQYF	TGTGCCAGCAGCCCAGGAGGGCGGGAAGAGACCCAGTACTTC
TRBV30	-	TRBJ2-2	CAWSVWAGRNTGELFF	TGTGCCTGGAGTGTATGGGCAGGGCGGAACACCGGGGAGCTGTTTTTT
TRBV30	TRBD1	TRBJ2-1	CAWTTGIGNEQFF	TGTGCCTGGACGACAGGGATCGGCAATGAGCAGTTCTTC
TRBV30	-	TRBJ2-1	CAWSPTGLSYNEQFF	TGTGCCTGGAGTCCCACCGGACTGAGCTACAATGAGCAGTTCTTC
TRBV7-2	TRBD1	TRBJ2-3	CASSLSLGQGADTQYF	TGTGCCAGCAGCTTGTCACTCGGACAGGGTGCAGATACGCAGTATTTT
TRBV4-1	-	TRBJ2-2	CASSLKNTGELFF	TGCGCCAGCAGCCTAAAAAACACCGGGGAGCTGTTTTTT
TRBV5-1	TRBD1	TRBJ2-7	CASSWGQPYEQYF	TGCGCCAGCAGCTGGGGACAGCCCTACGAGCAGTACTTC
TRBV27	TRBD1	TRBJ1-6	CASSPDRVSSPLHF	TGTGCCAGCAGCCCGGACAGGGTTAGTTCACCCCTCCACTTT
TRBV15	TRBD2	TRBJ2-1	CATSRDRLAGGYNEQFF	TGTGCCACCAGCAGAGATCGACTAGCGGGAGGGTACAATGAGCAGTTCTTC
TRBV28	-	TRBJ1-5	CASNRVSNQPQHF	TGTGCCAGCAACCGGGTCAGCAATCAGCCCCAGCATTTT
TRBV7-6	TRBD1	TRBJ2-7	CASSPQGAPVSYEQYF	TGTGCCAGCAGCCCACAGGGGGCCCCCGTCTCCTACGAGCAGTACTTC
TRBV4-1	-	TRBJ2-3	CASSQDRTAGRDTQYF	TGCGCCAGCAGCCAAGATAGGACGGCGGGGAGAGATACGCAGTATTTT
TRBV10-1	-	TRBJ2-7	CASSKGVVKSYEQYF	TGCGCCAGCAGTAAGGGGGTTGTGAAATCCTACGAGCAGTACTTC
TRBV11-3	TRBD1	TRBJ2-7	CASSPGQGVQEQYF	TGTGCCAGCAGCCCGGGACAGGGGGTACAGGAGCAGTACTTC